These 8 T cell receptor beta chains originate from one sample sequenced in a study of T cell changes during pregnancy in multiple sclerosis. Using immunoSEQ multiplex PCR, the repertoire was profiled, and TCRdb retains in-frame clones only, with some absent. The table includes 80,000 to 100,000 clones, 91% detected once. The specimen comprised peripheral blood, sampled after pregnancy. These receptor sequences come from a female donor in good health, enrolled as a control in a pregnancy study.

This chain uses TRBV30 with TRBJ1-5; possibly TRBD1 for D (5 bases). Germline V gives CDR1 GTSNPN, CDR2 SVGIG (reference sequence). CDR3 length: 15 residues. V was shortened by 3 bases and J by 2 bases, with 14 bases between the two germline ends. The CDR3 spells CAWSGGDPRNQPQHF. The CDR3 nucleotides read TGTGCCTGGAGCGGGGGGGACCCTCGCAATCAGCCCCAGCATTTT.

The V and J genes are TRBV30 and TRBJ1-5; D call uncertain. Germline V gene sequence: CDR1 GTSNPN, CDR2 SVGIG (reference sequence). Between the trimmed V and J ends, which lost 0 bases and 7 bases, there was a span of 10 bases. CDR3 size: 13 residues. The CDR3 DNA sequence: TGTGCCTGGAGTGTACTCGGGAACCAGCCCCAGCATTTT. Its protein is CAWSVLGNQPQHF.

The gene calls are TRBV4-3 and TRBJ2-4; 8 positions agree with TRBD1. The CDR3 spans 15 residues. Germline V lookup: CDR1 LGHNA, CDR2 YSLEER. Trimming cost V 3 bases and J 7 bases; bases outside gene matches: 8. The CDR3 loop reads CASSHRDRRRNIQYF. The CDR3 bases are TGCGCCAGCAGCCACCGGGACAGGCGACGCAACATTCAGTACTTC.

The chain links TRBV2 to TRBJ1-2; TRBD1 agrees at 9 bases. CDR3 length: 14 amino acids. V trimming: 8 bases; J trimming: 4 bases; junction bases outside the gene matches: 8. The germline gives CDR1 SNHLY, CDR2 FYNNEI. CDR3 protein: CASLYRGLGYGYTF. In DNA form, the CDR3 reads TGTGCCAGCCTATACAGGGGGCTTGGCTATGGCTACACCTTC. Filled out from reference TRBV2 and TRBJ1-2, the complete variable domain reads EPEVTQTPSHQVTQMGQEVILRCVPISNHLYFYWYRQILGQKVEFLVSFYNNEISEKSEIFDDQFSVERPDGSNFTLKIRSTKLEDSAMYFCASLYRGLGYGYTFGSGTRLTVV.

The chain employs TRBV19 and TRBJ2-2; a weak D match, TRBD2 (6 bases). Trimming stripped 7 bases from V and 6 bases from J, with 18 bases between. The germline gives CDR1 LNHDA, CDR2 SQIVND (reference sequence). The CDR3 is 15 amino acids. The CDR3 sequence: CASTDSGVRAGELFF. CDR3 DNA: TGTGCCAGTACCGACTCGGGGGTGCGGGCCGGGGAGCTGTTTTTT.

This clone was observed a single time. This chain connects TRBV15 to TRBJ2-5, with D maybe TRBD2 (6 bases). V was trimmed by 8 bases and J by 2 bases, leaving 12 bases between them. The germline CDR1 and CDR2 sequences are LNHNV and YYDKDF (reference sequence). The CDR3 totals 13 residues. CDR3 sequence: CATSRGTQETQYF. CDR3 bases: TGTGCCACCTCCCGGGGGACTCAAGAGACCCAGTACTTC.

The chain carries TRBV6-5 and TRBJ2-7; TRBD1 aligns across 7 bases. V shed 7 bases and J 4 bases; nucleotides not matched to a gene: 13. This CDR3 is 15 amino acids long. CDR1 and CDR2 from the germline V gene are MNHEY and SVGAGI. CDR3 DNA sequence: TGTGCCAGCACCCCGGCCCGGCAGGGGGAGTACGAGCAGTACTTC. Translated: CASTPARQGEYEQYF.

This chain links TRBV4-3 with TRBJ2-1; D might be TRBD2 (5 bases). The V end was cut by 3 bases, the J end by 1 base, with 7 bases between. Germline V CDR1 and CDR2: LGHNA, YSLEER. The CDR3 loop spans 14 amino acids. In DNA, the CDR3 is TGCGCCAGCAGCCAGGGAGATTCCTACAATGAGCAGTTCTTC. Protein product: CASSQGDSYNEQFF.